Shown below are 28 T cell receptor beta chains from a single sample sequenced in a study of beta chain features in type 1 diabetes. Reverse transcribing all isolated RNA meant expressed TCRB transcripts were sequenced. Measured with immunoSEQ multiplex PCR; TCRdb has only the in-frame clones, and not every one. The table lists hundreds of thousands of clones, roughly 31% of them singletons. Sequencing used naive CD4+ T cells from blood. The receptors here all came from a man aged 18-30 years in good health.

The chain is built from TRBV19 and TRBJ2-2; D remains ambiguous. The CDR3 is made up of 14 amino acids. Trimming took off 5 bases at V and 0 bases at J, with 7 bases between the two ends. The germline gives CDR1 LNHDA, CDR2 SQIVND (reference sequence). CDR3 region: CASSDPANTGELFF. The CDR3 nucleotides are TGTGCCAGTAGTGACCCAGCGAACACCGGGGAGCTGTTTTTT.

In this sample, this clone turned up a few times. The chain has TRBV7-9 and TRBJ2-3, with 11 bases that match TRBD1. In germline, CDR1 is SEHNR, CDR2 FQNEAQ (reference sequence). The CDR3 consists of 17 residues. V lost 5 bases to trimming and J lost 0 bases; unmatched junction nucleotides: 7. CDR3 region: CASSTWTGGISTDTQYF. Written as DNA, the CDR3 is TGTGCCAGCAGCACCTGGACAGGGGGCATTAGCACAGATACGCAGTATTTT.

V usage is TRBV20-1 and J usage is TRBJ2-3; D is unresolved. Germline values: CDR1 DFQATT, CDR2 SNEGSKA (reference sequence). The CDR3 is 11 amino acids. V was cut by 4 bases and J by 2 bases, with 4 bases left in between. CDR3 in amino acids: CSAMPTDTQYF. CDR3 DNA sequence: TGCAGTGCTATGCCCACAGATACGCAGTATTTT.

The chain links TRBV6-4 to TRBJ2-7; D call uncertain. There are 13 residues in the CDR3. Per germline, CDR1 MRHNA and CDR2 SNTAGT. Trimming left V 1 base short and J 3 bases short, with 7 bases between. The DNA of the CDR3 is TGTGCCAGCAGTGACTTCAACAACTACGAGCAGTACTTC. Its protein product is CASSDFNNYEQYF.

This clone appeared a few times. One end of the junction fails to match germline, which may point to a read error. CDR3 amino acids: CATSRRTGDTAF. Here the CDR3 DNA reads TGTGCCACCAGCAGGCGTACAGGGGACACTGCCTTC. V is TRBV15 and J is TRBJ1-2, with 7 bases that match TRBD1. Germline V gene lookup returns CDR1 LNHNV and CDR2 YYDKDF (reference sequence). The CDR3 consists of 12 residues.

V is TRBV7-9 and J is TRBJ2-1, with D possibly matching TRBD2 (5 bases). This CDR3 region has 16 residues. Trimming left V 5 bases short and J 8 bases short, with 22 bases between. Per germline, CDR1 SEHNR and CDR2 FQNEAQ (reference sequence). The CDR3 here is CASSPRRAEPMDEQFF. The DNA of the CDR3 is TGTGCCAGCAGCCCCAGGCGGGCCGAACCTATGGATGAGCAGTTCTTC.

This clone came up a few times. CDR3 sequence: CASGPAEQYF. The CDR3 DNA reads as TGTGCCAGTGGACCGGCCGAGCAGTACTTC. V usage is TRBV7-9 and J usage is TRBJ2-7; D is uncertain. The V end lost 9 bases, the J end lost 6 bases, and 9 bases lay between the germline ends. The germline V gene has CDR1 SEHNR and CDR2 FQNEAQ (reference sequence). The CDR3 has 10 residues.

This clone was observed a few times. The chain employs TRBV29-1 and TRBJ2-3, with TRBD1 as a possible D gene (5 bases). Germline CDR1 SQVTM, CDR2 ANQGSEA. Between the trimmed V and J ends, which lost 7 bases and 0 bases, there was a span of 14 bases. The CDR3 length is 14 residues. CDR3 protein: CSADSISSTDTQYF. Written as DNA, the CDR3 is TGCAGCGCCGACAGTATTTCTAGCACAGATACGCAGTATTTT.

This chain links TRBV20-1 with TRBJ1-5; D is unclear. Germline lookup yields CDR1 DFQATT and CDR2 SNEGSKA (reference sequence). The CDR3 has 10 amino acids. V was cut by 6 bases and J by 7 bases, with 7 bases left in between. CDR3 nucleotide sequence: TGCAGTGCCGGGGAACAGCCCCAGCATTTT. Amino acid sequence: CSAGEQPQHF.

CDR3 amino acids: CASHPDLAGVVEQFF. DNA of the CDR3: TGCGCCAGCCACCCCGATCTAGCGGGAGTTGTTGAGCAGTTCTTC. The rearrangement links TRBV5-1 to TRBJ2-1; 10 positions match TRBD2. Looked up from germline, CDR1 is SGHRS and CDR2 is YFSETQ. J lost 9 bases, V lost 7 bases, and 13 bases had no gene match. This CDR3 region has 15 residues.

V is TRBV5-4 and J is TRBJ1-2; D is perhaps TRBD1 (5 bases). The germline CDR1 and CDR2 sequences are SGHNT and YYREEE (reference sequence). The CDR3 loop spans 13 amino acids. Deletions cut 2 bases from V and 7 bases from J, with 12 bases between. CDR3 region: CASSFRDAGGYTF. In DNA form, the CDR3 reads TGTGCCAGCAGCTTCCGGGACGCCGGTGGCTACACCTTC.

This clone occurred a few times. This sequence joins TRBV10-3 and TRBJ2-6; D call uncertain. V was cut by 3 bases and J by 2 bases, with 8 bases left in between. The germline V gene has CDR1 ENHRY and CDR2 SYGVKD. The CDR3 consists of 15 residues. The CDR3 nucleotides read TGTGCCATCAGTGATCCTTCCACTGGGGCCAACGTCCTGACTTTC. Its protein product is CAISDPSTGANVLTF.

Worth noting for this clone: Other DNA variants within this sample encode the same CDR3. The CDR3 DNA reads as TGTGCCTGGAGCGGGACAGCGAACACTGAAGCTTTCTTT. It translates to CAWSGTANTEAFF. The chain combines TRBV30 with TRBJ1-1, with TRBD1 matching over 7 bases. The CDR3 covers 13 residues. V was clipped by 3 bases and J by 1 base; unmatched bases: 2. Per germline, CDR1 GTSNPN and CDR2 SVGIG (reference sequence).

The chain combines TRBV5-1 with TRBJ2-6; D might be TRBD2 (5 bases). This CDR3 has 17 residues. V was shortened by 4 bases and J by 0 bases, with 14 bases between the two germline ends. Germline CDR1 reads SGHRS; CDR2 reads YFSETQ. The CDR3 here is CASSLKRLLSGANVLTF. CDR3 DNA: TGCGCCAGCAGCCTAAAGCGGTTACTCTCTGGGGCCAACGTCCTGACTTTC.

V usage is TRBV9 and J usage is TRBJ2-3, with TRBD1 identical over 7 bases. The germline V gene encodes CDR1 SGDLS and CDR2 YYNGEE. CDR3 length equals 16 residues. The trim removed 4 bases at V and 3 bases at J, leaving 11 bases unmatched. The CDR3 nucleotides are TGTGCCAGCAGCAACCGGGACAGATGGTTTACAGATACGCAGTATTTT. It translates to CASSNRDRWFTDTQYF.

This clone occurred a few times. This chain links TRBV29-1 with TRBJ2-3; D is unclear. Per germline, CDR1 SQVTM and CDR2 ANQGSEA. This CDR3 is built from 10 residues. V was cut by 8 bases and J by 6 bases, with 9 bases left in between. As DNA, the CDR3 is TGCAGCACCTTCGAGGATACGCAGTATTTT. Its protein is CSTFEDTQYF.

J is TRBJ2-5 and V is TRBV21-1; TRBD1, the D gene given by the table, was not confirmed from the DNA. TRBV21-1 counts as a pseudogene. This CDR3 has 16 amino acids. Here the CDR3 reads CASSKGKWDSEETQYF. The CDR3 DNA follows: TGTGCCAGCAGCAAAGGAAAGTGGGACAGCGAAGAGACCCAGTACTTC.

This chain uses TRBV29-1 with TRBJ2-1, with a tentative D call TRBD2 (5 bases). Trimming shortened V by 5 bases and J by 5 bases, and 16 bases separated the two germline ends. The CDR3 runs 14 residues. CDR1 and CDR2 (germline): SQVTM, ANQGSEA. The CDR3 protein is CSVSPSLGNNEQFF. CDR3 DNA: TGCAGCGTTTCCCCTAGCCTAGGTAACAATGAGCAGTTCTTC.

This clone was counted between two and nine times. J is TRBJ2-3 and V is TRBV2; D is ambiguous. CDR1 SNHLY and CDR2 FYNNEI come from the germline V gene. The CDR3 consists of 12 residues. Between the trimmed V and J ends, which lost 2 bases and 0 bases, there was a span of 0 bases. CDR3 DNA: TGTGCCAGCAGTGAAAGCACAGATACGCAGTATTTT. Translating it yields CASSESTDTQYF.

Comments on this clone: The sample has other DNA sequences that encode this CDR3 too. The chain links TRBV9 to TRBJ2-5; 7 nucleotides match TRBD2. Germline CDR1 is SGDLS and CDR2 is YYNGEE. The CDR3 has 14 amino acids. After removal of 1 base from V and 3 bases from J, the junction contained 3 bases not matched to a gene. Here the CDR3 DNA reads TGTGCCAGCAGCGTATCGGGAGGAGAAGAGACCCAGTACTTC. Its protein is CASSVSGGEETQYF.

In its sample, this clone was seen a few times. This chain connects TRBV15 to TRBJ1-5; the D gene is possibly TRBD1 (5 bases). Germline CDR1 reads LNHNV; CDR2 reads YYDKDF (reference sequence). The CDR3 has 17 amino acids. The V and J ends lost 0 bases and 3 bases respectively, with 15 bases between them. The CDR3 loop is CATSREGAMNLNQPQHF. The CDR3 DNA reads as TGTGCCACCAGCAGAGAAGGGGCGATGAACCTCAATCAGCCCCAGCATTTT. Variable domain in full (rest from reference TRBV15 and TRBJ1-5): DAMVIQNPRYQVTQFGKPVTLSCSQTLNHNVMYWYQQKSSQAPKLLFHYYDKDFNNEADTPDNFQSRRPNTSFCFLDIRSPGLGDTAMYLCATSREGAMNLNQPQHFGDGTRLSIL.

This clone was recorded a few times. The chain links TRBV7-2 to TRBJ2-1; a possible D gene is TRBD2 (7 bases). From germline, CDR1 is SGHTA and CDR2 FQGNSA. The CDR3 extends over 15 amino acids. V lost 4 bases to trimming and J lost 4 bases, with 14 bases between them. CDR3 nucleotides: TGTGCCAGCAGCTGGGGGGGCGGAGGGTACAATGAGCAGTTCTTC. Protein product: CASSWGGGGYNEQFF.

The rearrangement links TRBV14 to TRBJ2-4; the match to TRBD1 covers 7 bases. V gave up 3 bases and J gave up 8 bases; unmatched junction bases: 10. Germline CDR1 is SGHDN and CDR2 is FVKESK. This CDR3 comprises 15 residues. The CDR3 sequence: CASSQTLTGRDIQYF. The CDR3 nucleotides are TGTGCCAGCAGCCAGACACTGACAGGGCGGGACATTCAGTACTTC.

The CDR3 here is CAWMSGAEPYNEQFF. The CDR3 nucleotides read TGTGCCTGGATGTCTGGGGCGGAACCCTACAATGAGCAGTTCTTC. The chain recombines TRBV30 with TRBJ2-1; D possibly corresponds to TRBD1 (5 bases). Trimming removed 4 bases at V and 2 bases at J, with 15 bases between. The CDR3 has 15 residues. Germline CDR1 reads GTSNPN; CDR2 reads SVGIG (reference sequence).

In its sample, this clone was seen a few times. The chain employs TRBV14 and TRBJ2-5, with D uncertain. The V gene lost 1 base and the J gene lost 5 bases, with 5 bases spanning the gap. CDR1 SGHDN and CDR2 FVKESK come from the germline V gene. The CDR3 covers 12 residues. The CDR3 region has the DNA TGTGCCAGCAGCCAAGGCGTCGAGACCCAGTACTTC. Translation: CASSQGVETQYF.

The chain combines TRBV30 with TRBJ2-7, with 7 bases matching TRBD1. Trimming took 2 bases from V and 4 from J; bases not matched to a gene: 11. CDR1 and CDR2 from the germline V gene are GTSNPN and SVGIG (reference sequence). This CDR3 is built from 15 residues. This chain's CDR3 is CAWSSTQDRYYEQYF. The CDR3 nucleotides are TGTGCCTGGAGTTCAACTCAGGACAGGTATTACGAGCAGTACTTC.

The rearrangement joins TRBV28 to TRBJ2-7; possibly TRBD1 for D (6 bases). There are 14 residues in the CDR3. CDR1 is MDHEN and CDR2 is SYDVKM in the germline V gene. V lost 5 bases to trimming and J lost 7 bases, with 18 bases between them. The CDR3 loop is CASSKAGDKREQYF. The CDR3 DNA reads TGTGCCAGCAGTAAGGCAGGGGATAAGAGGGAGCAGTACTTC.

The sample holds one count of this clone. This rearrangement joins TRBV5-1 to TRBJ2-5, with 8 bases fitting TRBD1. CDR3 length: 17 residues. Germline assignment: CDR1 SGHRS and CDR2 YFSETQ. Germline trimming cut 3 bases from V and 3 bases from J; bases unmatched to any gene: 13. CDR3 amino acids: CASSWTDRGRDKETQYF. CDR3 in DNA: TGCGCCAGCAGCTGGACAGACAGGGGACGGGATAAAGAGACCCAGTACTTC.